This TCR beta chain is drawn from a study of T-cell memory formation after mild COVID-19. TCRdb re-analysed the 5' RACE reads in MiXCR, keeping a single row per CDR3 protein. The sample includes just over 300,000 distinct CDR3 sequences, approximately 19% of them seen just once. There are a few counts of this clonotype. The CDR3 is 16 residues long. Germline loops: CDR1 MNHEY, CDR2 SVGEGT. The ends lost 7 bases at V and 9 bases at J; junction bases unmatched: 12. The sequence derives from a man between 18 and 29 years old who had mild COVID-19 (a few samples of this study predate the infection). Cell type and time point are not known. The source material was PBMCs or a T cell subset sorted from them (not recorded which). The chain employs TRBV6-2 or TRBV6-3 and TRBJ2-1, with 13 positions matching TRBD2. The CDR3 DNA is TGTGCCAGCAACCTACCAAGAGGACTAGCGGGGGCTGAGCAGTTCTTC. This codes for CASNLPRGLAGAEQFF.